A single sample gave rise to the 20 T cell receptor beta chains below, sequenced in a study of T cells in Graves' hyperthyroidism and ophthalmopathy. TCR beta CDR3 regions were amplified from RNA. The primer set for the first-round RT-PCR of the TCR CDR3 was HTBI. TCRdb re-called the multiplex PCR reads through MiXCR, storing one row per CDR3 protein. In the table there are about 620,000 distinct CDR3 sequences, 16% of which are singletons. The specimen was blood. The receptors derive from a woman in her twenties or thirties with Graves' hyperthyroidism.

At least ten counts were recorded for this clonotype. The chain is built from TRBV7-2 and TRBJ2-7; 7 bases are a match to TRBD2. Trimming at V came to 4 bases and at J to 0 bases, leaving 12 bases not matched to a gene. Germline CDR1 reads SGHTA; CDR2 reads FQGNSA. The CDR3 runs 17 residues. For the CDR3, the DNA is TGTGCCAGCAGCTCCCGGGGGAGGGCCCCAGGCTCCTACGAGCAGTACTTC. It specifies CASSSRGRAPGSYEQYF. Filled out from reference TRBV7-2 and TRBJ2-7, the complete variable domain reads GAGVSQSPSNKVTEKGKDVELRCDPISGHTALYWYRQSLGQGLEFLIYFQGNSAPDKSGLPSDRFSAERTGGSVSTLTIQRTQQEDSAVYLCASSSRGRAPGSYEQYFGPGTRLTVT.

This clonotype was detected only a few times. V gene TRBV4-2 combines with J gene TRBJ2-1, with a weak D call TRBD2 (5 bases). The CDR3 totals 14 residues. Germline V gene sequence: CDR1 LGHNA, CDR2 YNFKEQ. The ends were cut back, 1 base at V and 6 bases at J, with 10 bases in the middle. In nucleotides, the CDR3 is TGTGCCAGCAGCCAAGGCGCCGCGGGCAATGAGCAGTTCTTC. As protein: CASSQGAAGNEQFF.

This clonotype was picked up many times. The chain joins TRBV24-1 to TRBJ1-1; D possibly corresponds to TRBD1 (5 bases). CDR1 is KGHDR and CDR2 is SFDVKD in the germline V gene. The CDR3 is 13 amino acids. With 6 bases removed from V and 1 base from J, the gap between germline ends came to 8 bases. CDR3 sequence reads: CATSQGWNTEAFF. CDR3 sequence (DNA): TGTGCCACCAGTCAGGGCTGGAACACTGAAGCTTTCTTT.

This clonotype showed up just a few times. This chain connects TRBV28 to TRBJ1-5, with TRBD1 matching over 7 bases. Germline CDR1 MDHEN, CDR2 SYDVKM. Losses at the gene ends were 3 bases for V and 2 bases for J; bases not matched to a gene: 7. This CDR3 contains 16 residues. In nucleotides, the CDR3 is TGTGCCAGCAGTTTTAGAGACAGGGCTGGCAATCAGCCCCAGCATTTT. It encodes CASSFRDRAGNQPQHF.

At least ten counts were recorded for this clonotype. V usage is TRBV20-1 and J usage is TRBJ2-4, with 9 bases fitting TRBD2. Germline values: CDR1 DFQATT, CDR2 SNEGSKA (reference sequence). The V and J ends lost 0 bases and 3 bases, in that order; junction bases with no gene match: 3. The CDR3 is 15 residues long. The CDR3 spells CSARDSSGSKNIQYF. CDR3 in DNA: TGCAGTGCTAGAGATAGTAGCGGGAGCAAAAACATTCAGTACTTC.

This clonotype was detected ten times or more. The J gene is TRBJ2-4, the V gene TRBV2; D not resolved. Trimming removed 4 bases at V and 7 bases at J, with 5 bases between. Germline V gives CDR1 SNHLY, CDR2 FYNNEI. This CDR3 is 11 amino acids long. The CDR3 is CASSATNIQYF. The CDR3 nucleotides read TGTGCCAGCAGTGCTACTAACATTCAGTACTTC.

In this sample, this clonotype turned up many times. A read error may produce the germline difference seen at one junction end. This chain links TRBV7-7 with TRBJ2-5; 7 bases are a match to TRBD1. From germline, CDR1 is SSHAT and CDR2 FNYEAQ (reference sequence). CDR3 length: 14 residues. The CDR3 region is CASSMNRGVAAQYF. The CDR3 nucleotides are TGTGCTAGCAGCATGAACAGGGGAGTCGCGGCCCAGTACTTC.

This rearrangement joins TRBV29-1 to TRBJ1-2; TRBD1 matches at 7 bases. There are 13 residues in the CDR3. The V gene's germline CDR1 is SQVTM and CDR2 ANQGSEA. Trimming at V came to 4 bases and at J to 8 bases, leaving 10 bases not matched to a gene. The CDR3 reads CSVGEGAAYGYTF. In DNA form, the CDR3 reads TGCAGCGTTGGGGAGGGGGCGGCTTACGGCTACACCTTC.

The chain couples TRBV5-6 to TRBJ2-1; D not resolved. The ends were cut back, 2 bases at V and 9 bases at J, with 15 bases in the middle. CDR1 and CDR2 from the germline V gene are SGHDT and YYEEEE. The CDR3 is 14 amino acids. In DNA form, the CDR3 reads TGTGCCAGCAGCTTAAACGGGCCTCTGGTTGAGCAGTTCTTC. Amino acids: CASSLNGPLVEQFF.

Comment on this clonotype: At one of its ends the junction is not consistent with the germline gene, which may arise from a read error. The chain carries TRBV9 and TRBJ1-5, with no clear D. The CDR3 is 18 residues long. Germline V CDR1 and CDR2: SGDLS, YYNGEE. The CDR3 DNA sequence: TGTGCCAGCAGCGTAGCTACGTCGGGGTCCGATAGCAATCAGCTCCAGCATTTT. It is translated as CASSVATSGSDSNQLQHF.

Many counts were recorded for this clonotype. V is TRBV20-1 and J is TRBJ2-5; tentatively, D is TRBD1 (6 bases). Trimming took 5 bases from V and 5 from J, leaving 18 bases between them. This CDR3 region has 14 residues. CDR1 is DFQATT, CDR2 SNEGSKA, per germline (reference sequence). The CDR3 loop is CSAEDRLGRETQYF. CDR3 nucleotide sequence: TGCAGTGCTGAGGACAGATTAGGACGGGAGACCCAGTACTTC.

The V gene is TRBV20-1, the J gene TRBJ1-1, with TRBD1 as a possible D gene (5 bases). The CDR3 contains 13 residues. The V gene's germline CDR1 is DFQATT and CDR2 SNEGSKA (reference sequence). Trimming removed 5 bases at V and 5 bases at J, with 15 bases between. CDR3 amino acids: CSALLGGRTEAFF. The CDR3 region has the DNA TGCAGTGCTCTCTTGGGGGGGAGGACTGAAGCTTTCTTT.

This clonotype was seen more than once but under ten times. The rearrangement joins TRBV5-6 to TRBJ1-2; D uncertain. Germline values: CDR1 SGHDT, CDR2 YYEEEE. The CDR3 contains 14 residues. V lost 0 bases to trimming and J lost 4 bases, with 10 bases between them. CDR3 in amino acids: CASSLDGFGYGYTF. DNA for the CDR3: TGTGCCAGCAGCTTGGATGGGTTTGGCTATGGCTACACCTTC.

The V call is TRBV18, the J call TRBJ1-5; 8 bases align to TRBD1. J lost 6 bases, V lost 4 bases, and 8 bases had no gene match. This CDR3 spans 15 amino acids. Germline CDR1 reads KGHSH; CDR2 reads LQKENI. The CDR3 sequence is CASSQQGQGAQPQHF. Here the CDR3 DNA reads TGTGCCAGCTCACAACAGGGCCAGGGGGCTCAGCCCCAGCATTTT.

In this sample, this clonotype turned up a few times. The chain has TRBV7-9 and TRBJ2-7, with D maybe TRBD2 (6 bases). The length of the CDR3 is 16 residues. Looked up from germline, CDR1 is SEHNR and CDR2 is FQNEAQ (reference sequence). Trimming stripped 5 bases from V and 2 bases from J, with 19 bases between. The CDR3 sequence is CASSTRGTGATYEQYF. The CDR3 DNA reads TGTGCCAGCAGCACCCGAGGGACGGGAGCCACCTACGAGCAGTACTTC.

This clonotype came up many times. The J gene is TRBJ2-1, the V gene TRBV7-2; a weak D match, TRBD2 (6 bases). Germline CDR1 reads SGHTA; CDR2 reads FQGNSA. This CDR3 has 13 amino acids. The germline V and J ends were trimmed by 1 base and 7 bases, with 8 bases remaining between them. The CDR3: CASSLGLENEQFF. CDR3 in DNA: TGTGCCAGCAGCTTAGGACTAGAAAATGAGCAGTTCTTC.

In its sample, this clonotype was seen a few times. The chain links TRBV20-1 to TRBJ2-7, with D possibly matching TRBD1 (5 bases). The CDR3 has 13 amino acids. Trimming shortened V by 5 bases and J by 0 bases, and 11 bases separated the two germline ends. From germline, CDR1 is DFQATT and CDR2 SNEGSKA (reference sequence). CDR3 nucleotide sequence: TGCAGTGCTCTAAAGGGGCTCTCCTACGAGCAGTACTTC. This codes for CSALKGLSYEQYF.

The chain joins TRBV29-1 to TRBJ1-2; D ambiguous. There are 12 residues in the CDR3. Deletions cut 0 bases from V and 8 bases from J, with 10 bases between. CDR1 is SQVTM, CDR2 ANQGSEA, per germline. The CDR3 nucleotides read TGCAGCGTTGAAGATCTTCTGGAAGGCTACACCTTC. This encodes CSVEDLLEGYTF. Complete variable domain (other parts from reference TRBV29-1 and TRBJ1-2): SAVISQKPSRDICQRGTSLTIQCQVDSQVTMMFWYRQQPGQSLTLIATANQGSEATYESGFVIDKFPISRPNLTFSTLTVSNMSPEDSSIYLCSVEDLLEGYTFGSGTRLTVV.

This clonotype was observed many times. V is TRBV20-1 and J is TRBJ2-5, with a weak D call TRBD2 (6 bases). The germline V and J ends were trimmed by 5 bases and 3 bases, with 22 bases remaining between them. Germline V gene data show CDR1 as DFQATT and CDR2 as SNEGSKA (reference sequence). CDR3 length: 16 residues. Here the CDR3 DNA reads TGCAGTGCTCCCCATGGGAGGTCAGGGAGCGAAGAGACCCAGTACTTC. This codes for CSAPHGRSGSEETQYF.

This clonotype occurred many times. The CDR3 spells CASSYAAFYNEQFF. The CDR3 region has the DNA TGTGCCAGCAGTTACGCGGCGTTTTACAATGAGCAGTTCTTC. The V and J genes are TRBV6-6 and TRBJ2-1; no clear D gene. CDR1 MNHNY and CDR2 SVGAGI come from the germline V gene (reference sequence). CDR3 size: 14 residues. Trimming pared 2 bases from V and 4 bases from J, leaving 9 bases between.